The 2 T cell receptor beta chains below come from one sample, sequenced in a study of cytomegalovirus exposure and HLA in healthy donors. The PCR ran on 60 Vbeta and 13 Jbeta primers. Only in-frame clones appear in the TCRdb table, and some are missing; sequencing was by immunoSEQ multiplex PCR. There are some 130,000 clones in the sample; approximately 71% occur only once, and 2% lies in the top ten. Sequenced sample: PBMCs. Receptor source: a man younger than 40 in good health and CMV-seronegative.

V usage is TRBV15 and J usage is TRBJ2-7; tentative D call: TRBD2 (6 bases). From germline, CDR1 is LNHNV and CDR2 YYDKDF (reference sequence). CDR3 length equals 14 residues. V gave up 2 bases and J gave up 3 bases, with 11 bases separating them. The DNA of the CDR3 is TGTGCCACCAGCAGACAGGGACTCAACTACGAGCAGTACTTC. Its translation: CATSRQGLNYEQYF. Looking up the rest from reference TRBV15 and TRBJ2-7 gives the full variable domain: DAMVIQNPRYQVTQFGKPVTLSCSQTLNHNVMYWYQQKSSQAPKLLFHYYDKDFNNEADTPDNFQSRRPNTSFCFLDIRSPGLGDTAMYLCATSRQGLNYEQYFGPGTRLTVT.

This sequence joins TRBV4-1 and TRBJ2-7; 7 positions agree with TRBD1. Germline CDR1 is MGHRA and CDR2 is YSYEKL. Trimming removed 0 bases from V and 4 bases from J; junction bases left unmatched: 6. This CDR3 has 15 amino acids. The CDR3 DNA reads as TGCGCCAGCAGCCAAGATTTAACAGGGGCTTACGAGCAGTACTTC. It translates to CASSQDLTGAYEQYF.